A selection of T cell receptor beta chains follows, all from one sample in a study of control samples from healthy donors and cancer patients. This table comes from immunoSEQ multiplex PCR, and its TCRdb copy is limited to in-frame clones, with some not included. The table includes approximately 120,000 clones, about nine tenths detected once. Sequencing was done on a sample of blood. Every receptor here comes from a human donor in good health. The donor label of this sample is uncertain. CDR3s include the opening cysteine and the closing phenylalanine or tryptophan. D genes are given only for firm matches. The listing skips clone size in some rows; elsewhere it reads once, few, many or a size class.

J: TRBJ2-2; size: -; V: TRBV7-3; D: -; DNA: TGTGCCAGCAGCCAAGAGACCGGGGAGCTGTTTTTT; CDR3: CASSQETGELFF
J: TRBJ2-3; size: -; V: TRBV6-4; D: TRBD2; DNA: TGTGCCAGCAGTGACGGGGGGGGCACAGATACGCAGTATTTT; CDR3: CASSDGGGTDTQYF
J: TRBJ1-4; size: -; V: TRBV5-5; D: TRBD1; DNA: TGTGCCAGCAGCTCGGGACAGGGAAATGAAAAACTGTTTTTT; CDR3: CASSSGQGNEKLFF
J: TRBJ1-2; size: -; V: TRBV7-8; D: TRBD1; DNA: TGTGCCAGCACCATTTTCCGGACAGGGGGCCTTAGCTATGGCTACACCTTC; CDR3: CASTIFRTGGLSYGYTF
J: TRBJ1-3; size: -; V: TRBV5-1; D: -; DNA: TGCGCCAGCAGCTTGGACGGCCGCTCTGGAAACACCATATATTTT; CDR3: CASSLDGRSGNTIYF
J: TRBJ2-7; size: -; V: TRBV14; D: TRBD1; DNA: TGTGCCAGCGGAGGGTCCACAGGGGGCGCCTACGAGCAGTACTTC; CDR3: CASGGSTGGAYEQYF
J: TRBJ1-5; size: -; V: TRBV19; D: -; DNA: TGTGCCAGTAGTGTCGGCGATTTAAGCCCAAATCAGCCCCAGCATTTT; CDR3: CASSVGDLSPNQPQHF
J: TRBJ2-7; size: -; V: TRBV12-3/TRBV12-4; D: -; DNA: TGTGCCAGCAGAGGGGCGGCCTCCTACGAGCAGTACTTC; CDR3: CASRGAASYEQYF
J: TRBJ1-1; size: -; V: TRBV5-1; D: TRBD1; DNA: TGCGCCAGCAGCCCCAGGACAGGGAGGAACACTGAAGCTTTCTTT; CDR3: CASSPRTGRNTEAFF
J: TRBJ1-2; size: -; V: TRBV3-1/TRBV3-2; D: -; DNA: TGTGCCAGCAGCCCTCAGGGGCGCCTTATCTATGGCTACACCTTC; CDR3: CASSPQGRLIYGYTF
J: TRBJ1-1; size: -; V: TRBV3-1/TRBV3-2; D: -; DNA: TGTGCCAGCAGCCCCTTGAAACGGAACACTGAAGCTTTCTTT; CDR3: CASSPLKRNTEAFF
J: TRBJ1-5; size: -; V: TRBV6-5; D: -; DNA: TGTGCCAGCAGTAGACAGGTCAATCAGCCCCAGCATTTT; CDR3: CASSRQVNQPQHF
J: TRBJ1-2; size: once; V: TRBV6-5; D: -; DNA: TGTGCCAGCCGGGATGGAGGGGTTGACTATGGCTACACCTTC; CDR3: CASRDGGVDYGYTF
J: TRBJ2-7; size: -; V: TRBV30; D: -; DNA: TGTGCCTGGAGTCTCGACTGGAACGAGCAGTACTTC; CDR3: CAWSLDWNEQYF
J: TRBJ1-6; size: -; V: TRBV6-5; D: -; DNA: TGTGCCATCTTCGTTCGGGGTTCACCCCTCCACTTT; CDR3: CAIFVRGSPLHF
J: TRBJ1-4; size: -; V: TRBV3-1/TRBV3-2; D: TRBD1; DNA: TGTGCCAGCAGCCCGTCCGGACAGGGTCTGTTTTTT; CDR3: CASSPSGQGLFF
J: TRBJ2-5; size: -; V: TRBV28; D: TRBD1; DNA: TGTGCCAGCAGTCCCCCGGGACAGGGTACTCAAGAGACCCAGTACTTC; CDR3: CASSPPGQGTQETQYF
J: TRBJ2-3; size: few; V: TRBV12-3/TRBV12-4; D: TRBD2; DNA: TGTGCCAGCAGTCGGACTAGCCTGCATACGCAGTATTTT; CDR3: CASSRTSLHTQYF
J: TRBJ1-6; size: -; V: TRBV25-1; D: -; DNA: TGTGCCAGCAGTGAAACAGCGAGCTCCTATAATTCACCCCTCCACTTT; CDR3: CASSETASSYNSPLHF
J: TRBJ2-1; size: -; V: TRBV6-2/TRBV6-3; D: TRBD2; DNA: TGTGCCAGCAGTTACCTGGCGGGAGCTTACAATGAGCAGTTCTTC; CDR3: CASSYLAGAYNEQFF
J: TRBJ2-3; size: -; V: TRBV12-3/TRBV12-4; D: -; DNA: TGTGCCAGCAGTAGGACTAGCACAGATACGCAGTATTTT; CDR3: CASSRTSTDTQYF
J: TRBJ1-5; size: -; V: TRBV10-1; D: -; DNA: TGCGCCAGCTATGGGGGGCGACTCGGCAATCAGCCCCAGCATTTT; CDR3: CASYGGRLGNQPQHF